This T cell receptor beta chain was observed in a study of PD-L1 blockade in urothelial cancer. In the study overall: Timepoints chosen for blood analysis were 3 weeks (second dose) and 6 weeks after treatment start.

Assay: immunoSEQ multiplex PCR; the TCRdb copy retains only in-frame clones and omits some. The sample carries tens of thousands of clones, 81% recorded once. The CDR3 runs to 13 residues. The trim removed 1 base at V and 4 bases at J, leaving 0 bases unmatched. Germline V gene lookup returns CDR1 LNHDA and CDR2 SQIVND (reference sequence). Peripheral blood mononuclear cells were collected from every patient before and during treatment, yielding between 1 and 8 samples per patient. On this clone: What it binds is unknown.

Notes on the study in general: Better survival was forecast by a pretreatment blood TCR clonality below the median.

The sequenced sample was PBMCs, obtained around atezolizumab (anti-PD-L1) treatment. This TCR was sampled from a man between 65 and 79 years old with urothelial cancer. The J gene is TRBJ2-5, the V gene TRBV19; TRBD2 matches at 7 bases. The CDR3 DNA is TGTGCCAGTAGTATAGGGGGGGGAGAGACCCAGTACTTC. Protein product: CASSIGGGETQYF.